This TCR beta chain is from a study of cytomegalovirus exposure and HLA in healthy donors. Study results and caveats: According to reports, the classifier identified cytomegalovirus status with high specificity and sensitivity. Rare TCR sequences dominated, though some public TCRs recurred in many donors.

Sequenced by immunoSEQ multiplex PCR; TCRdb stores in-frame clones only, minus some. The data show roughly 200,000 clones, about 89% seen once. Germline CDR1 is SQVTM and CDR2 is ANQGSEA. V shed 2 bases and J shed 3 bases, with 10 bases lying between them. CDR3 length equals 13 residues. As to this clone: Antigen: not known.

The TCR originated in a man aged 25 to 45 in good health and CMV-seropositive. The sequenced material came from PBMCs. V gene TRBV29-1 combines with J gene TRBJ1-1, with unresolved D. The CDR3 coding sequence is TGCAGCGTTGAAATCCCCCCAGACACTGAAGCTTTCTTT. Its protein product is CSVEIPPDTEAFF.